Listed below are T cell receptor beta chains from one sample, sequenced in a study of T-cell reconstitution after alpha-beta-depleted transplantation in children. TCRdb itself ran the PCR reads through MiXCR, one entry per CDR3 protein. This sample has about 420,000 distinct CDR3 sequences; roughly 16% occur once, and the top ten carry under 30%. Sequenced material: PBMCs, mostly from graft donor cells, taken 360 days after TCRalphabeta/CD19-depleted stem cell transplant. These receptors were collected from a boy under two years old who had a stem cell transplant for Wiskott-Aldrich syndrome, so the T cells may come from the graft donor. Both conserved end residues are part of each CDR3. D genes are given only for firm matches. Clone size is given for some rows only: seen once, a few or many times, or a class if the clone is expanded.

clone_size: -; d_call: TRBD1; j_call: TRBJ2-2; v_call: TRBV5-1; cdr3_aa: CASSPRTGESTGELFF; cdr3_nt: TGCGCCAGCAGCCCGAGGACAGGGGAGAGCACCGGGGAGCTGTTTTTT
clone_size: -; d_call: TRBD1; j_call: TRBJ2-7; v_call: TRBV5-1; cdr3_aa: CASSLTNPGQVAYEQYF; cdr3_nt: TGCGCCAGCAGCCTTACCAACCCGGGACAGGTGGCCTACGAGCAGTACTTC
clone_size: few; d_call: TRBD1; j_call: TRBJ2-1; v_call: TRBV24-1; cdr3_aa: CATSDPQRTGHNEQFF; cdr3_nt: TGTGCCACCAGTGATCCTCAAAGGACAGGGCACAATGAGCAGTTCTTC
clone_size: -; d_call: -; j_call: TRBJ2-2; v_call: TRBV5-1; cdr3_aa: CASRRRNSPSNTGELFF; cdr3_nt: TGCGCCAGCAGACGCCGGAACAGCCCTTCGAACACCGGGGAGCTGTTTTTT
clone_size: -; d_call: -; j_call: TRBJ2-2; v_call: TRBV14; cdr3_aa: CASSRAPGAGELFF; cdr3_nt: TGTGCCAGCAGCCGAGCCCCAGGGGCCGGGGAGCTGTTTTTT
clone_size: -; d_call: -; j_call: TRBJ2-2; v_call: TRBV4-1; cdr3_aa: CASSQKRFGGELFF; cdr3_nt: TGCGCCAGCAGCCAAAAGCGGTTTGGCGGGGAGCTGTTTTTT
clone_size: -; d_call: TRBD2; j_call: TRBJ2-5; v_call: TRBV6-1; cdr3_aa: CASRASGGGETQYF; cdr3_nt: TGTGCCAGCAGGGCTAGCGGGGGGGGAGAGACCCAGTACTTC
clone_size: few; d_call: -; j_call: TRBJ2-1; v_call: TRBV4-1; cdr3_aa: CASSQGSGFNHNEQFF; cdr3_nt: TGCGCCAGCAGCCAAGGGAGCGGATTCAACCACAATGAGCAGTTCTTC
clone_size: -; d_call: -; j_call: TRBJ1-3; v_call: TRBV4-2; cdr3_aa: CASSQDPQSSGNTIYF; cdr3_nt: TGTGCCAGCAGCCAAGACCCCCAAAGCTCTGGAAACACCATATATTTT
clone_size: -; d_call: -; j_call: TRBJ2-7; v_call: TRBV6-2/TRBV6-3; cdr3_aa: CASNVVVGRSYEQYF; cdr3_nt: TGTGCCAGCAATGTGGTGGTCGGCAGATCCTACGAGCAGTACTTC
clone_size: -; d_call: -; j_call: TRBJ2-6; v_call: TRBV10-3; cdr3_aa: CATKGVNRGGAPGANVLTF; cdr3_nt: TGTGCCACCAAGGGGGTGAACAGGGGAGGGGCGCCTGGGGCCAACGTCCTGACTTTC
clone_size: -; d_call: TRBD1; j_call: TRBJ2-1; v_call: TRBV20-1; cdr3_aa: CSAGTAADNEQFF; cdr3_nt: TGCAGTGCAGGGACAGCCGCGGACAATGAGCAGTTCTTC
clone_size: -; d_call: TRBD1; j_call: TRBJ2-5; v_call: TRBV25-1; cdr3_aa: CASRTGTGKTQYF; cdr3_nt: TGTGCCAGCAGAACCGGGACAGGGAAGACCCAGTACTTC
clone_size: -; d_call: -; j_call: TRBJ1-5; v_call: TRBV5-6; cdr3_aa: CASSREQGQPQHF; cdr3_nt: TGTGCCAGCAGTCGGGAGCAAGGTCAGCCCCAGCATTTT
clone_size: -; d_call: -; j_call: TRBJ1-5; v_call: TRBV11-2; cdr3_aa: CASSLEGQPQHF; cdr3_nt: TGTGCCAGCAGCCTAGAGGGGCAGCCCCAGCATTTT
clone_size: -; d_call: -; j_call: TRBJ2-5; v_call: TRBV5-5; cdr3_aa: CASSLVGMWETQYF; cdr3_nt: TGTGCCAGCAGCTTGGTTGGGATGTGGGAGACCCAGTACTTC
clone_size: few; d_call: -; j_call: TRBJ2-5; v_call: TRBV4-2; cdr3_aa: CASSQEPQGAGGRGETQYF; cdr3_nt: TGTGCCAGCAGCCAAGAACCTCAGGGGGCGGGGGGACGAGGGGAGACCCAGTACTTC
clone_size: -; d_call: -; j_call: TRBJ2-2; v_call: TRBV28; cdr3_aa: CASSSPRELFF; cdr3_nt: TGTGCCAGCAGTTCGCCGAGGGAGCTGTTTTTT
clone_size: -; d_call: -; j_call: TRBJ2-2; v_call: TRBV5-1; cdr3_aa: CASSLAIDSRETGELFF; cdr3_nt: TGCGCCAGCAGCTTGGCCATTGATAGTAGGGAAACCGGGGAGCTGTTTTTT
clone_size: many; d_call: -; j_call: TRBJ2-2; v_call: TRBV12-3/TRBV12-4; cdr3_aa: CASSLVVRSNTGELFF; cdr3_nt: TGTGCCAGCAGTTTAGTCGTCAGATCGAACACCGGGGAGCTGTTTTTT
clone_size: -; d_call: TRBD1; j_call: TRBJ2-1; v_call: TRBV24-1; cdr3_aa: CATSDRQGAAYNEQFF; cdr3_nt: TGTGCCACCAGTGATAGACAGGGTGCGGCGTACAATGAGCAGTTCTTC
clone_size: few; d_call: -; j_call: TRBJ2-5; v_call: TRBV5-1; cdr3_aa: CASSLDSAPRPQYF; cdr3_nt: TGCGCCAGCAGCTTGGATAGCGCCCCCAGACCCCAGTACTTC
clone_size: -; d_call: TRBD2; j_call: TRBJ2-1; v_call: TRBV12-3/TRBV12-4; cdr3_aa: CASINPSGRQFF; cdr3_nt: TGTGCCAGCATAAATCCTAGCGGGAGGCAGTTCTTC
clone_size: few; d_call: -; j_call: TRBJ2-1; v_call: TRBV29-1; cdr3_aa: CSVDWDLYNEQFF; cdr3_nt: TGCAGCGTTGATTGGGACTTATACAATGAGCAGTTCTTC
clone_size: -; d_call: TRBD1; j_call: TRBJ2-7; v_call: TRBV7-2; cdr3_aa: CASSSTPYSGQGYEQYF; cdr3_nt: TGTGCCAGCAGCTCAACCCCATATTCGGGACAGGGTTACGAGCAGTACTTC
clone_size: few; d_call: -; j_call: TRBJ2-3; v_call: TRBV5-1; cdr3_aa: CASSPGQTSTDTQYF; cdr3_nt: TGCGCCAGCAGCCCAGGACAGACTAGCACAGATACGCAGTATTTT
clone_size: few; d_call: -; j_call: TRBJ2-1; v_call: TRBV27; cdr3_aa: CASSKTKSLRNEQFF; cdr3_nt: TGTGCCAGCAGTAAAACTAAATCCCTAAGAAATGAGCAGTTCTTC
clone_size: few; d_call: -; j_call: TRBJ2-5; v_call: TRBV12-3/TRBV12-4; cdr3_aa: CASSFPEETQYF; cdr3_nt: TGTGCCAGCAGTTTTCCGGAAGAGACCCAGTACTTC
clone_size: -; d_call: -; j_call: TRBJ1-5; v_call: TRBV5-1; cdr3_aa: CASSLGPISNQPQHF; cdr3_nt: TGCGCCAGCAGCTTAGGACCGATTAGCAATCAGCCCCAGCATTTT
clone_size: -; d_call: -; j_call: TRBJ2-5; v_call: TRBV7-9; cdr3_aa: CASSFPQGLQETQYF; cdr3_nt: TGTGCCAGCAGCTTCCCACAGGGCCTCCAAGAGACCCAGTACTTC
clone_size: -; d_call: -; j_call: TRBJ2-7; v_call: TRBV7-9; cdr3_aa: CASSLSAGATYEQYF; cdr3_nt: TGTGCCAGCAGCTTATCGGCAGGGGCCACCTACGAGCAGTACTTC
clone_size: few; d_call: -; j_call: TRBJ2-2; v_call: TRBV10-3; cdr3_aa: CAISEARTTGGELFF; cdr3_nt: TGTGCCATCAGTGAGGCTCGGACAACAGGGGGGGAGCTGTTTTTT
clone_size: -; d_call: -; j_call: TRBJ2-5; v_call: TRBV20-1; cdr3_aa: CSARARETQYF; cdr3_nt: TGCAGTGCTAGGGCACGGGAGACCCAGTACTTC
clone_size: few; d_call: -; j_call: TRBJ1-1; v_call: TRBV2; cdr3_aa: CASEIQGATMNTEAFF; cdr3_nt: TGTGCCAGCGAGATACAGGGAGCGACGATGAACACTGAAGCTTTCTTT
clone_size: -; d_call: TRBD1; j_call: TRBJ2-5; v_call: TRBV5-1; cdr3_aa: CASSSGTGQKETQYF; cdr3_nt: TGCGCCAGCAGCTCCGGGACAGGGCAGAAAGAGACCCAGTACTTC
clone_size: few; d_call: TRBD2; j_call: TRBJ2-3; v_call: TRBV11-1; cdr3_aa: CASSSRDIKRGSWPTDTQYF; cdr3_nt: TGTGCCAGCAGCTCCCGGGACATCAAGCGGGGGAGTTGGCCCACAGATACGCAGTATTTT
clone_size: -; d_call: -; j_call: TRBJ2-7; v_call: TRBV6-6; cdr3_aa: CASRLGQAYEQYF; cdr3_nt: TGTGCCAGCCGACTAGGACAGGCCTACGAGCAGTACTTC
clone_size: many; d_call: -; j_call: TRBJ2-1; v_call: TRBV6-5; cdr3_aa: CASSRGGNEQFF; cdr3_nt: TGTGCCAGCAGTAGAGGAGGCAATGAGCAGTTCTTC